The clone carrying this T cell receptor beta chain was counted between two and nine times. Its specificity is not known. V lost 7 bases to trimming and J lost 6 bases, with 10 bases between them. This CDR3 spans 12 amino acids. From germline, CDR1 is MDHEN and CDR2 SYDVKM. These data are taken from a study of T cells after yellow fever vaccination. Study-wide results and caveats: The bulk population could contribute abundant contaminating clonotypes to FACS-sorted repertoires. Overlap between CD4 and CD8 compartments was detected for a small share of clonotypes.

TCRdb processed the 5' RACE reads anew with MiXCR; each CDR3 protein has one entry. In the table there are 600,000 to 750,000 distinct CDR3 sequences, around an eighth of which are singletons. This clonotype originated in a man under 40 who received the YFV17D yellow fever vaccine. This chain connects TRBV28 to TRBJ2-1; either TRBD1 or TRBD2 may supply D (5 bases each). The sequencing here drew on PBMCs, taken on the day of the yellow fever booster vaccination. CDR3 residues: CASTLGVNEQFF. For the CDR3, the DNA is TGTGCCAGCACCCTGGGGGTCAATGAGCAGTTCTTC.